This TCR beta chain was recorded in a study of high-grade serous ovarian cancer treatment subgroups. Notes on the study in general: The analyses considered CDR3 and ignored CDR1 and CDR2. Repertoire similarity ranged about 0.1 to 0.79 between tumors of one patient. Without spatial data, bulk sequencing limits insight into HGSC tumor diversity. TCR clonal relatedness correlated positively with neoantigen level.

Libraries were prepared by immunoSEQ multiplex PCR; TCRdb keeps only in-frame clonotypes and omits some of them. The sample has around 2,700 clones; 70% to 80% are singletons. On this clone: The antigen remains unidentified.

Tumor samples were obtained before definitive surgery or chemotherapy. Specimen: tumor tissue. This sequence was found in a human donor with high-grade serous ovarian cancer.

CDR3 sequence (DNA): TGTGCCAGCAGGGACAGGGGAACCTATAGCAATCAGCCCCAGCATTTT. This codes for CASRDRGTYSNQPQHF. The V call is TRBV2, the J call TRBJ1-5; TRBD1 agrees at 9 bases. J lost 0 bases, V lost 6 bases, and 6 bases had no gene match. The V gene's germline CDR1 is SNHLY and CDR2 FYNNEI. This CDR3 has 16 amino acids. The full variable domain, its missing parts supplied by reference TRBV2 and TRBJ1-5, is EPEVTQTPSHQVTQMGQEVILRCVPISNHLYFYWYRQILGQKVEFLVSFYNNEISEKSEIFDDQFSVERPDGSNFTLKIRSTKLEDSAMYFCASRDRGTYSNQPQHFGDGTRLSIL.